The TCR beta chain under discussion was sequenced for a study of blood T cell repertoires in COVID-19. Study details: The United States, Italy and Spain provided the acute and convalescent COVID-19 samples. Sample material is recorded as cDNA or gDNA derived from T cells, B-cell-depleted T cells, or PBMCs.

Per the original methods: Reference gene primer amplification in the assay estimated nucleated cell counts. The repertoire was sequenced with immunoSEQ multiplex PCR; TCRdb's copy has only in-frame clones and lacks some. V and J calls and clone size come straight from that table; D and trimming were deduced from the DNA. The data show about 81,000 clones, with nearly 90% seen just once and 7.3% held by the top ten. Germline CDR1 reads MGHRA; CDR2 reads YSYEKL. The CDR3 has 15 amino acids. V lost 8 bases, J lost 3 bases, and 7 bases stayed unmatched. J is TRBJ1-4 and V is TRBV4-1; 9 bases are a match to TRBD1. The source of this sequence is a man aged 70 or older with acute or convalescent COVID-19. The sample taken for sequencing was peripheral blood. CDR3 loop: CASLGQGVPNEKLFF. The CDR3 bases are TGCGCCAGCCTGGGACAGGGTGTACCTAATGAAAAACTGTTTTTT.